Below are 25 T cell receptor beta chains sequenced from a single sample in a study of blood T cell repertoires in COVID-19. Produced via immunoSEQ multiplex PCR; TCRdb's table is partial and in-frame only. Of around 170,000 clones listed, around 83% are singletons. The specimen sequenced was peripheral blood. These receptors were collected from a human donor in a cohort sampled during active COVID-19.

J is TRBJ2-7 and V is TRBV6-4, with D perhaps matching TRBD1 (5 bases). Per germline, CDR1 MRHNA and CDR2 SNTAGT. The CDR3 runs 12 residues. Trimming removed 3 bases at V and 7 bases at J, with 10 bases between. The CDR3 here is CASSDPRQEQYF. CDR3 in DNA: TGTGCCAGCAGTGATCCCCGACAGGAGCAGTACTTC.

The rearrangement links TRBV18 to TRBJ1-2; 7 bases are shared with TRBD1. Germline V CDR1 and CDR2: KGHSH, LQKENI. The CDR3 is made up of 14 amino acids. J was trimmed by 4 bases and V by 4 bases; bases with no gene match: 6. CDR3 DNA: TGTGCCAGCTCACAACAGACAGGGAGCTATGGCTACACCTTC. It is translated as CASSQQTGSYGYTF.

The CDR3 spells CASSLKPTGGTEAFF. In DNA form, the CDR3 reads TGTGCCAGCAGCTTGAAGCCAACAGGGGGTACTGAAGCTTTCTTT. The rearrangement uses TRBV5-8 and TRBJ1-1; 8 bases map to TRBD1. The V gene end was trimmed by 1 base and the J gene end by 5 bases; junction bases not matched to a gene: 7. Germline loops: CDR1 SGHTS, CDR2 YDEGEE. The CDR3 totals 15 residues.

The CDR3, as DNA: TGTGCCAGCAGCTTGGCCCCATCTCGGGGGGCGAGACCGAATCAGCCCCAGCATTTT. As protein: CASSLAPSRGARPNQPQHF. The chain couples TRBV5-5 to TRBJ1-5, with D perhaps matching TRBD1 (6 bases). V was clipped by 0 bases and J by 4 bases, with 23 bases between them. CDR1 and CDR2 from the germline V gene are SGHKS and YYEKEE (reference sequence). The CDR3 covers 19 residues.

The gene calls are TRBV6-6 and TRBJ2-7; 9 nucleotides line up with TRBD1. The CDR3 covers 14 residues. V gave up 6 bases and J gave up 2 bases; unmatched junction bases: 5. CDR1 and CDR2 (germline): MNHNY, SVGAGI (reference sequence). CDR3 sequence reads: CASRLGQGTYEQYF. DNA of the CDR3: TGTGCCAGCAGGCTGGGACAGGGCACCTACGAGCAGTACTTC.

The V gene is TRBV6-1, the J gene TRBJ2-5; no definite D call. The germline CDR1 and CDR2 sequences are MNHNS and SASEGT. This CDR3 has 15 amino acids. The V end lost 2 bases, the J end lost 1 base, and 11 bases lay between the germline ends. The CDR3 region is CASSEMGSLQETQYF. CDR3 nucleotides: TGTGCCAGCAGTGAAATGGGCAGCCTCCAAGAGACCCAGTACTTC.

The table lists this clone with a count of one. The chain joins TRBV12-1 to TRBJ2-7; TRBD1 is the table's D call and was not checked against the DNA. TRBV12-1 is marked as a pseudogene. This CDR3 spans 15 amino acids. In DNA form, the CDR3 reads TGTGCCAGCAGCCCGGCGGACAGGGGGCCCTACGAGCAGTACTTC. This encodes CASSPADRGPYEQYF.

V and J are TRBV19 and TRBJ1-2; 7 bases fit TRBD1. Germline CDR1 reads LNHDA; CDR2 reads SQIVND (reference sequence). The CDR3 is made up of 11 amino acids. Trimming at V came to 8 bases and at J to 7 bases, leaving 4 bases not matched to a gene. The CDR3 DNA is TGTGCCAGTGAAGACAGGGTTGGCTACACCTTC. Translating it yields CASEDRVGYTF.

V and J are TRBV6-5 and TRBJ1-5; D gene unclear. Trimming pared 6 bases from V and 0 bases from J, leaving 15 bases between. Germline V gives CDR1 MNHEY, CDR2 SVGAGI. This CDR3 has 16 residues. This CDR3 is CASSYTTYYSNQPQHF. For the CDR3, the DNA is TGTGCCAGCAGCTACACTACATACTATAGCAATCAGCCCCAGCATTTT.

CDR3 sequence: CASSQRASGANVLTF. CDR3 bases: TGTGCCAGCAGTCAACGAGCGTCTGGGGCCAACGTCCTGACTTTC. This sequence joins TRBV6-6 and TRBJ2-6; D ambiguous. Germline V lookup: CDR1 MNHNY, CDR2 SVGAGI (reference sequence). The CDR3 loop spans 15 amino acids. Trimming stripped 5 bases from V and 1 base from J, with 9 bases between.

The chain is built from TRBV12-5 and TRBJ1-6; 9 nucleotides align to TRBD1. Losses at the gene ends were 7 bases for V and 8 bases for J; bases not matched to a gene: 9. Per germline, CDR1 LGHNT and CDR2 FRNRAP. The length of the CDR3 is 15 residues. CDR3 in DNA: TGTGCTAGTGCCCTCTCGGGACAGGGAGATTCACCCCTCCACTTT. It encodes CASALSGQGDSPLHF.

The chain links TRBV18 to TRBJ1-2; D gene unclear. Germline-derived CDR1 and CDR2 are KGHSH and LQKENI. The CDR3 has 12 residues. Trimming left V 0 bases short and J 6 bases short, with 5 bases between. The CDR3 protein is CASSPPADGYTF. CDR3 nucleotide sequence: TGTGCCAGCTCACCACCGGCGGATGGCTACACCTTC.

The V and J genes are TRBV27 and TRBJ2-7, with TRBD1 identical over 7 bases. From germline, CDR1 is MNHEY and CDR2 SMNVEV (reference sequence). The CDR3 spans 13 residues. The trim removed 6 bases at V and 4 bases at J, leaving 6 bases unmatched. Written as DNA, the CDR3 is TGTGCCAGCAGAGACAGGGCCCCTTACGAGCAGTACTTC. Encoded protein: CASRDRAPYEQYF.

In its sample, this clone was seen once. The chain links TRBV9 to TRBJ2-7, with unresolved D. This CDR3 has 13 residues. Trimming took off 4 bases at V and 0 bases at J, with 8 bases between the two ends. Germline V gene lookup returns CDR1 SGDLS and CDR2 YYNGEE. CDR3 nucleotides: TGTGCCAGCAGCCCCCAGGACTCCTACGAGCAGTACTTC. Its protein product is CASSPQDSYEQYF.

The chain couples TRBV21-1 to TRBJ2-7; the table's D call, TRBD2, has no DNA check behind it. TRBV21-1 represents a pseudogene. This CDR3 has 20 amino acids. The CDR3 is CASSKGLCTRPQRESYEQYF. CDR3 in DNA: TGTGCCAGCAGCAAAGGATTGTGCACCCGTCCGCAAAGGGAGTCCTACGAGCAGTACTTC.

The chain has TRBV5-1 and TRBJ2-5; no definite D call. This CDR3 contains 12 residues. CDR1 and CDR2 (germline): SGHRS, YFSETQ. Trimming pared 4 bases from V and 2 bases from J, leaving 6 bases between. DNA for the CDR3: TGCGCCAGCAGCCTAATTCAAGAGACCCAGTACTTC. Its protein product is CASSLIQETQYF.

The gene calls are TRBV4-2 and TRBJ2-7; a possible D gene is TRBD2 (5 bases). Looked up from germline, CDR1 is LGHNA and CDR2 is YNFKEQ. This CDR3 is 14 amino acids long. V lost 1 base to trimming and J lost 3 bases, with 10 bases between them. The CDR3 region has the DNA TGTGCCAGCAGCCAAGGGGAGCAGCTCTACGAGCAGTACTTC. Its protein is CASSQGEQLYEQYF.

V gene TRBV29-1 combines with J gene TRBJ1-2; 9 bases agree with TRBD1. The V segment lost 0 bases and the J segment 7 bases; nucleotides outside the gene matches: 6. This CDR3 has 14 amino acids. Germline V gene sequence: CDR1 SQVTM, CDR2 ANQGSEA. The CDR3 is CSVEDRDRAGGYTF. In DNA form, the CDR3 reads TGCAGCGTTGAAGATCGGGACAGGGCTGGTGGCTACACCTTC.

The genes are TRBV9 and TRBJ2-5; 14 nucleotides align to TRBD2. This CDR3 is 16 amino acids long. The germline V gene encodes CDR1 SGDLS and CDR2 YYNGEE. With 3 bases clipped from V and 5 bases from J, the junction kept 6 bases outside the gene matches. CDR3: CASSDPGLAGEETQYF. The CDR3 DNA sequence: TGTGCCAGCAGCGACCCGGGACTAGCGGGAGAGGAGACCCAGTACTTC.

This clone has just one count. The V call is TRBV3-1 (or the pseudogene TRBV3-2), the J call TRBJ1-2; 7 bases align to TRBD1. CDR1 and CDR2 from the germline V gene are LGHDT and YNNKEL (reference sequence). V gave up 1 base and J gave up 3 bases; unmatched junction bases: 5. The CDR3 consists of 15 residues. The CDR3 DNA is TGTGCCAGCAGCCAAGGAAGGGGGCGTGACTATGGCTACACCTTC. Amino acids: CASSQGRGRDYGYTF.

The chain's CDR3 is CASSLSPATTDQPQHF. The DNA for the CDR3 is TGTGCCAGCAGTTTATCCCCGGCGACTACCGATCAGCCCCAGCATTTT. This sequence joins TRBV28 and TRBJ1-5; D unclear. Germline lookup yields CDR1 MDHEN and CDR2 SYDVKM. V lost 1 base to trimming and J lost 5 bases, with 15 bases between them. The CDR3 sequence is 16 residues long.

The chain carries TRBV27 and TRBJ2-7; tentatively, D is TRBD1 (6 bases). In germline, CDR1 is MNHEY, CDR2 SMNVEV (reference sequence). Trimming removed 6 bases at V and 2 bases at J, with 14 bases between. CDR3 length: 14 amino acids. The CDR3 DNA reads TGTGCCAGCAGCCAGGGGACGACCCCCTACGAGCAGTACTTC. Its translation is CASSQGTTPYEQYF.

This clone appeared once. V gene TRBV7-9 combines with J gene TRBJ2-6, with 7 bases matching TRBD2. Germline loops: CDR1 SEHNR, CDR2 FQNEAQ (reference sequence). CDR3 length: 16 amino acids. V lost 2 bases and J lost 2; bases outside the gene matches: 3. CDR3 amino acids: CASSLIGGTGANVLTF. The CDR3 DNA is TGTGCCAGCAGCTTAATCGGGGGGACTGGGGCCAACGTCCTGACTTTC.

This chain connects TRBV7-3 to TRBJ1-1; unclear D gene. The germline gives CDR1 SGHTA, CDR2 FQGTGA. Trimming took 1 base from V and 2 from J, leaving 8 bases between them. This CDR3 comprises 14 residues. The CDR3 loop reads CASSLRAGNTEAFF. The CDR3 nucleotides read TGTGCCAGCAGCTTAAGGGCAGGAAACACTGAAGCTTTCTTT.

This clone was recorded once. This chain connects TRBV24-1 to TRBJ2-1; tentatively, D is TRBD2 (6 bases). CDR3 length: 14 residues. The germline V and J ends were trimmed by 5 bases and 0 bases, with 7 bases remaining between them. Germline V gene lookup returns CDR1 KGHDR and CDR2 SFDVKD. The CDR3, as DNA: TGTGCCACCAGTGGGGGAGGCTCCTACAATGAGCAGTTCTTC. It encodes CATSGGGSYNEQFF.